The 11 T cell receptor beta chains given below trace back to one sample, sequenced in a study of T-cell reconstitution after alpha-beta-depleted transplantation in children. Unique molecular identifiers tagged the TCRbeta library. TCRdb re-called the PCR reads with MiXCR, one entry per CDR3 protein. The data show 200,000 to 250,000 distinct CDR3 sequences, with approximately 9% seen just once and over 5.5% held by the top ten. The specimen was PBMCs from the stem cell graft donor, collected from the stem cell graft. Receptors were obtained from a human donor who donated a stem cell graft to a child with acute lymphoblastic leukemia.

This chain uses TRBV25-1 with TRBJ2-2, with TRBD1 identical over 7 bases. This CDR3 contains 20 residues. CDR1 is MGHDK, CDR2 SYGVNS, per germline. The V segment lost 3 bases and the J segment 6 bases; nucleotides outside the gene matches: 22. The CDR3: CASSDLRQGLIFRFAGELFF. In DNA form, the CDR3 reads TGTGCCAGCAGTGACCTCCGACAGGGTTTAATCTTCAGGTTTGCCGGGGAGCTGTTTTTT.

V usage is TRBV12-3 or TRBV12-4 and J usage is TRBJ1-6; tentative D call: TRBD1 (6 bases). This CDR3 is 14 amino acids long. V was clipped by 5 bases and J by 8 bases, with 13 bases between them. The CDR3, as DNA: TGTGCCAGCAGTGCACAGGGTAGCGATTCACCCCTCCACTTT. Amino acid sequence: CASSAQGSDSPLHF.

This clonotype was seen many times. The chain uses TRBV7-9 and TRBJ1-1; 9 nucleotides align to TRBD1. The CDR3 has 15 amino acids. CDR1 and CDR2 from the germline V gene are SEHNR and FQNEAQ (reference sequence). Trimming at V came to 5 bases and at J to 4 bases, leaving 8 bases not matched to a gene. The CDR3 sequence: CASSERQGEGTEAFF. The DNA of the CDR3 is TGTGCCAGCAGCGAACGACAGGGGGAAGGCACTGAAGCTTTCTTT. Drawing the rest from reference TRBV7-9 and TRBJ1-1, the complete variable domain is DTGVSQNPRHKITKRGQNVTFRCDPISEHNRLYWYRQTLGQGPEFLTYFQNEAQLEKSRLLSDRFSAERPKGSFSTLEIQRTEQGDSAMYLCASSERQGEGTEAFFGQGTRLTVV.

This clonotype has a count of ten or more. The chain recombines TRBV5-5 with TRBJ2-7, with D perhaps matching TRBD2 (6 bases). Trimming stripped 0 bases from V and 6 bases from J, with 7 bases between. Germline V lookup: CDR1 SGHKS, CDR2 YYEKEE (reference sequence). The CDR3 consists of 12 residues. This chain's CDR3 is CASSLELAEQYF. The CDR3 nucleotides read TGTGCCAGCAGCTTGGAACTAGCCGAGCAGTACTTC.

This clonotype has only a few counts. V is TRBV5-1 and J is TRBJ2-6; D gene ambiguous. This CDR3 is built from 15 residues. V dropped 2 bases and J dropped 4 bases, with 10 bases sitting between them. Germline-derived CDR1 and CDR2 are SGHRS and YFSETQ. The CDR3 DNA sequence: TGCGCCAGCAGCTTACAACTTTCCGGGGCCAACGTCCTGACTTTC. Translating it yields CASSLQLSGANVLTF. The full variable domain, rest sourced from reference TRBV5-1 and TRBJ2-6, is KAGVTQTPRYLIKTRGQQVTLSCSPISGHRSVSWYQQTPGQGLQFLFEYFSETQRNKGNFPGRFSGRQFSNSRSEMNVSTLELGDSALYLCASSLQLSGANVLTFGAGSRLTVL.

Many counts were recorded for this clonotype. The gene calls are TRBV6-5 and TRBJ2-3; 8 nucleotides match TRBD2. The CDR3 extends over 16 amino acids. Germline loops: CDR1 MNHEY, CDR2 SVGAGI. V dropped 0 bases and J dropped 3; count of bases not matched to a gene: 5. CDR3: CASSYSLRGVTDTQYF. The DNA for the CDR3 is TGTGCCAGCAGTTACTCCCTGCGGGGGGTTACAGATACGCAGTATTTT.

This chain uses TRBV7-8 with TRBJ1-3; unclear D gene. Germline CDR1 is SGHVS and CDR2 is FQNEAQ. The CDR3 is made up of 15 amino acids. V gave up 5 bases and J gave up 0 bases, with 11 bases separating them. CDR3 residues: CASSADGRSGNTIYF. The CDR3 region has the DNA TGTGCCAGCAGCGCGGACGGACGCTCTGGAAACACCATATATTTT. Drawing the rest from reference TRBV7-8 and TRBJ1-3, the complete variable domain is GAGVSQSPRYKVAKRGQDVALRCDPISGHVSLFWYQQALGQGPEFLTYFQNEAQLDKSGLPSDRFFAERPEGSVSTLKIQRTQQEDSAVYLCASSADGRSGNTIYFGEGSWLTVV.

This clonotype was recorded a few times. This chain links TRBV6-5 with TRBJ1-1; D possibly corresponds to TRBD1 (6 bases). Trimming took 4 bases from V and 5 from J, leaving 17 bases between them. CDR3 length: 15 amino acids. Germline values: CDR1 MNHEY, CDR2 SVGAGI. The CDR3 is CASSLRGHPRTEAFF. Written as DNA, the CDR3 is TGTGCCAGCAGTTTACGGGGACACCCGAGAACTGAAGCTTTCTTT.

The chain carries TRBV5-6 and TRBJ2-7; possibly TRBD1 for D (6 bases). Germline V CDR1 and CDR2: SGHDT, YYEEEE. The CDR3 has 16 amino acids. Trimming took 1 base from V and 7 from J, leaving 21 bases between them. This CDR3 reads CASSLWGLSKLGEQYF. DNA of the CDR3: TGTGCCAGCAGCTTGTGGGGGCTTAGTAAATTGGGGGAGCAGTACTTC. Combining the CDR3 with reference TRBV5-6 and TRBJ2-7 gives the whole variable domain DAGVTQSPTHLIKTRGQQVTLRCSPKSGHDTVSWYQQALGQGPQFIFQYYEEEERQRGNFPDRFSGHQFPNYSSELNVNALLLGDSALYLCASSLWGLSKLGEQYFGPGTRLTVT.

With regard to this clonotype: Being one base from a much bigger clone, this may be a read error. The gene calls are TRBV7-2 and TRBJ2-1; maybe TRBD1 (5 bases). The length of the CDR3 is 15 residues. CDR1 and CDR2 from the germline V gene are SGHTA and FQGNSA. CDR3 residues: CASSSGQGLRYEKFF. DNA of the CDR3: TGTGCCAGCAGCTCGGGCCAGGGCTTAAGGTATGAGAAGTTCTTC.

Many counts were recorded for this clonotype. The chain has TRBV20-1 and TRBJ1-2; maybe TRBD1 (5 bases). The CDR3 extends over 13 amino acids. CDR1 DFQATT and CDR2 SNEGSKA come from the germline V gene (reference sequence). Trimming removed 6 bases at V and 1 base at J, with 12 bases between. The CDR3 sequence: CSAPGRNNYGYTF. Here the CDR3 DNA reads TGCAGTGCCCCGGGACGGAATAACTATGGCTACACCTTC.